What follows is one TCR beta chain and its context. This clonotype occurred many times. Its antigen is not yet known. One base away there is no much larger clone; base qualities are not given. The CDR3 has 16 amino acids, counting the end cysteine and phenylalanine. The retained sequence is limited to the CDR3, 48 bases, with the frame set at the first base. The junction shows trimming of 3 bases on V and 0 bases on J, and the gene matches do not reach 6 bases of it. From a lookup of the germline V gene (reference sequence), CDR1 and CDR2 are DFQATT and SNEGSKA. The sample's time point label, in plain terms: before trial treatment. Donors were enrolled in RACIN, a single-arm phase I dose-escalation trial in which nivolumab, ipilimumab, aspirin, low-dose cyclophosphamide and low-dose radiotherapy were combined. Patients with advanced, TIL-negative solid tumors were considered eligible. The data are from a study of low-dose radiotherapy and immunotherapy resistance in tumors (dated by TCRdb to 2022 to 2024). Regarding the complete study: Cohort 1 received 0.5 Gy per fraction every 2 weeks, with a prescribed total PTV dose of 6.5 Gy. Randomization of trial participants into treatment groups was not performed. Nivolumab was administered intravenously as a 240 mg flat dose every two weeks, and ipilimumab was administered intravenously at 1 mg/kg every six weeks. Eight patients were included in the translational analysis: three from the first dose cohort and the first five from the second dose cohort. Cyclophosphamide 200 mg/m2 was given intravenously every two weeks, one day before each radiation and immunotherapy administration. Starting on cycle 1 day 1, patients took 300 mg of aspirin by mouth once daily for four cycles. Patients in Cohort 2 were given 1 Gy per fraction every two weeks, for a total of 13 Gy across 26 weeks.

First-strand cDNA was synthesized with Superscript III and a set of TRAV- and TRBV-specific primers, covering both TCRalpha and TCRbeta chains. TCRs were amplified for about 19 PCR cycles with Phusion, using a constant-region primer paired with the adapter attached to the V primers. Amplification of the isolated mRNA was done with the MessageAmp II aRNA Amplification Kit, which involved an approximately 15-hour in vitro transcription at 37 degrees C. mRNA for TCR sequencing was isolated with the Dynabeads mRNA DIRECT Purification Kit. Indexed Illumina adapters were added in a second Phusion PCR of about 24 cycles, after which AMPure XP beads were used to purify the products. Deep sequencing of TCRalpha and TCRbeta libraries was performed on an Illumina MiniSeq instrument. The study's processing was this. Using custom Perl scripts, TCR sequences that encoded the same protein were pooled, out-of-frame sequences were dropped, and the abundance of each clonotype was calculated. Any TCR sequence backed by just one read was left out of the analysis. The metrics used to describe the repertoires included Shannon entropy, Gini index, clonality, richness, and the frequency of TCRs shared between repertoires. TCRdb itself trimmed the public reads at Q25 with fastp, ran MiXCR and retained productive beta chains. CDR3 protein sequences are deduplicated, and each keeps its most common genes and DNA. TCRdb's processing, not the authors', yielded these V and J calls. The table for this sample lists about 89,000 distinct CDR3 sequences; more than 8% of them were counted only once. The ten biggest clones cover around 0.97% of the sample.

The source was PBMCs, collected before treatment. In this chain, TRBV20-1 is recombined with TRBJ2-7, with TRBD2 matching 12 junction bases. This receptor was obtained from a male donor with prostate cancer. The DNA is TGCAGTGCTAGCCTAGCGGGAGGGCCCAACTCCTACGAGCAGTACTTC. Its protein is CSASLAGGPNSYEQYF.